The present TCR beta chain was sequenced within a study of blood T cell repertoires in COVID-19. The CDR3 covers 15 residues. Germline V gene sequence: CDR1 MRHNA, CDR2 SNTAGT. The ends were cut back, 0 bases at V and 7 bases at J, with 12 bases in the middle. Clones were read by immunoSEQ multiplex PCR, and TCRdb kept only the in-frame ones, dropping some. Here the sample spans 150,000 or so clones, 82% being singletons. This TCR came from a woman in her thirties or forties with COVID-19, enrolled during active disease. The chain recombines TRBV6-4 with TRBJ2-2; no clear D gene. The sample taken for sequencing was peripheral blood. The CDR3 DNA follows: TGTGCCAGCAGTGACTCGTCTGGTCGGGTCGGGGAGCTGTTTTTT. Translated: CASSDSSGRVGELFF.